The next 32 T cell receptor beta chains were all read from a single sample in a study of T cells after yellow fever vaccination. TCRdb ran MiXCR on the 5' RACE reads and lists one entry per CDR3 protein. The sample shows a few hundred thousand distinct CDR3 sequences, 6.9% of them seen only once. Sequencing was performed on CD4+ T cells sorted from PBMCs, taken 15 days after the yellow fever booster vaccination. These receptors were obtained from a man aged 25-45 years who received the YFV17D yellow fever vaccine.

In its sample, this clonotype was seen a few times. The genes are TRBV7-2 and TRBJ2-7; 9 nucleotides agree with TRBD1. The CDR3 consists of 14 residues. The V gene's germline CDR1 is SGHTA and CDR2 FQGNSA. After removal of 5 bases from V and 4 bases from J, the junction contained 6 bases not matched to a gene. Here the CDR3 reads CASSVTGGPYEQYF. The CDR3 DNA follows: TGTGCCAGCAGCGTTACAGGGGGCCCTTACGAGCAGTACTTC.

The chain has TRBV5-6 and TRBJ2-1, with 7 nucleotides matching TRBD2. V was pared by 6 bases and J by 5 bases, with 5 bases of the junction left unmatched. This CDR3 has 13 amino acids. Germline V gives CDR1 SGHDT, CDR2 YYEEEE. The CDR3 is CASKRDADNEQFF. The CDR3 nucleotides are TGTGCCAGCAAGCGGGACGCGGACAATGAGCAGTTCTTC.

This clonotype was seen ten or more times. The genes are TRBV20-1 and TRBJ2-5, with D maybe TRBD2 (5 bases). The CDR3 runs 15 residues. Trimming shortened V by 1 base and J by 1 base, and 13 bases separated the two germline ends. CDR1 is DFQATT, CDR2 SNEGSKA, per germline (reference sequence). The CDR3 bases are TGCAGTGCTAGAGGGGATCCTCGGGGCCAAGAGACCCAGTACTTC. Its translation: CSARGDPRGQETQYF.

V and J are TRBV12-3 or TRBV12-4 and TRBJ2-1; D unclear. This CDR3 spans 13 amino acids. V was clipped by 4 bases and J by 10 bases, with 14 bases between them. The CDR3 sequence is CASSSGLFIEQFF. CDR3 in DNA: TGTGCCAGCAGTTCAGGTCTGTTTATAGAGCAGTTCTTC.

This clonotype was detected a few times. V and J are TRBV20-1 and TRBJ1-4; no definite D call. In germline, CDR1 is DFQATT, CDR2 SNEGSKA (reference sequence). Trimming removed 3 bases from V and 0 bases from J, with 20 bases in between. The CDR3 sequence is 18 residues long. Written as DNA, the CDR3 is TGCAGTGCTAGGGTCCCAGTCGGGAAATCTGCAACTAATGAAAAACTGTTTTTT. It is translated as CSARVPVGKSATNEKLFF.

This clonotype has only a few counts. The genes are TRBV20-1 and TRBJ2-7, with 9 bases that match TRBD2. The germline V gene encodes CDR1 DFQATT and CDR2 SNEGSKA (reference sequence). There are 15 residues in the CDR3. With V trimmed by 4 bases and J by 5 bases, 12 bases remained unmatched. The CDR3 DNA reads TGCAGTGCTAACAGCTTAGGGACTAGCAACCACGAGCAGTACTTC. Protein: CSANSLGTSNHEQYF.

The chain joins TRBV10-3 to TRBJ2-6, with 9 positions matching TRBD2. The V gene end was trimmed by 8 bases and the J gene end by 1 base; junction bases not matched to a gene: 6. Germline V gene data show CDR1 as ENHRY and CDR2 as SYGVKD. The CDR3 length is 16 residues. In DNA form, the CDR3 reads TGTGCCATCCGTCCTAGCGGGATATCTGGGGCCAACGTCCTGACTTTC. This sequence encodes CAIRPSGISGANVLTF.

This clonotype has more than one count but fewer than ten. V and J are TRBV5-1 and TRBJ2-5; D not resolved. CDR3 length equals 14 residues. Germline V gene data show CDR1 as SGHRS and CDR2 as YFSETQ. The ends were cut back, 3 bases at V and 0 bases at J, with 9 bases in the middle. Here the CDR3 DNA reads TGCGCCAGCAGCTCATTCCAGAACCAAGAGACCCAGTACTTC. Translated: CASSSFQNQETQYF.

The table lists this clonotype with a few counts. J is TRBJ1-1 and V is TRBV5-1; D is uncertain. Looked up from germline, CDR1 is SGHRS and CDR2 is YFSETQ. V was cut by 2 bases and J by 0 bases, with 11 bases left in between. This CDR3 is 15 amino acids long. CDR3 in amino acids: CASSFSHLMNTEAFF. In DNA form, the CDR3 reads TGCGCCAGCAGCTTCTCGCATCTCATGAACACTGAAGCTTTCTTT.

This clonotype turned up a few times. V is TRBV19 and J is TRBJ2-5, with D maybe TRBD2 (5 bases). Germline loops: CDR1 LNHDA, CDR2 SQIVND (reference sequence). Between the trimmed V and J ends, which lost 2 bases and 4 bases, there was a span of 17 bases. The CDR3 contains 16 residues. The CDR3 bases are TGTGCCAGTAGTATACCTCACTCCTCCCGGGGAGAGACCCAGTACTTC. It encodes CASSIPHSSRGETQYF. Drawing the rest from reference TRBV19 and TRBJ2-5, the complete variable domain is DGGITQSPKYLFRKEGQNVTLSCEQNLNHDAMYWYRQDPGQGLRLIYYSQIVNDFQKGDIAEGYSVSREKKESFPLTVTSAQKNPTAFYLCASSIPHSSRGETQYFGPGTRLLVL.

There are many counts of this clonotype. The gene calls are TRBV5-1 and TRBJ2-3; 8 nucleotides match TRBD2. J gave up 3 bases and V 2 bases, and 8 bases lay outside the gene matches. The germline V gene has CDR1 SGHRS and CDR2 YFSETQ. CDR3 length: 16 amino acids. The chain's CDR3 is CASSFSSGIATDTQYF. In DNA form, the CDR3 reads TGCGCCAGCAGCTTCAGTAGCGGGATAGCTACAGATACGCAGTATTTT.

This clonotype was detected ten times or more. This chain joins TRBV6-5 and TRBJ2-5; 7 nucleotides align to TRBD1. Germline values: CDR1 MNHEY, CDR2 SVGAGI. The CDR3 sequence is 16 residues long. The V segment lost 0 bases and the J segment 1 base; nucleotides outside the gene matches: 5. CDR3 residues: CASSYSRGRPQETQYF. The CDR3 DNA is TGTGCCAGCAGTTACTCAAGGGGGCGGCCCCAAGAGACCCAGTACTTC.

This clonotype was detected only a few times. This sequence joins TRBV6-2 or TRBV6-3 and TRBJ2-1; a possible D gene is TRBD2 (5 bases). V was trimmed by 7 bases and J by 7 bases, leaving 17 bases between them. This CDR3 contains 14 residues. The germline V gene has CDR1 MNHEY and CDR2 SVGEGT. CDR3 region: CASIDRGMGNEQFF. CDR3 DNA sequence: TGTGCCAGCATAGATCGGGGAATGGGGAATGAGCAGTTCTTC.

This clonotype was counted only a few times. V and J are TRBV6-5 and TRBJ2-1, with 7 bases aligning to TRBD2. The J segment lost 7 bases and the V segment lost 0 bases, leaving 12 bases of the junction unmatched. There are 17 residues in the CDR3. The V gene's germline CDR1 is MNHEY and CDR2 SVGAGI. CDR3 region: CASSYSILGEGYNEQFF. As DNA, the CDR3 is TGTGCCAGCAGTTACTCGATTCTGGGGGAGGGATATAATGAGCAGTTCTTC.

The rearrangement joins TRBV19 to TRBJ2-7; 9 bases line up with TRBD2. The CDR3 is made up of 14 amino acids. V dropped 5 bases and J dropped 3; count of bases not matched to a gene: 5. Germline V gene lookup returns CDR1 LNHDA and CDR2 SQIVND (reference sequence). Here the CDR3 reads CASSLSGSLYEQYF. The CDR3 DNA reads TGTGCCAGTAGTCTTAGCGGGAGTCTCTACGAGCAGTACTTC.

In nucleotides, the CDR3 is TGTGCCAGCCGGGGTTTCCGACCCTCTAGCTGGAATGAGCAGTTCTTC. This translates into CASRGFRPSSWNEQFF. This sequence joins TRBV11-2 and TRBJ2-1, with TRBD2 as a possible D gene (5 bases). Trimming stripped 8 bases from V and 7 bases from J, with 24 bases between. Germline CDR1 and CDR2: SGHAT and FQNNGV. The CDR3 extends over 16 amino acids.

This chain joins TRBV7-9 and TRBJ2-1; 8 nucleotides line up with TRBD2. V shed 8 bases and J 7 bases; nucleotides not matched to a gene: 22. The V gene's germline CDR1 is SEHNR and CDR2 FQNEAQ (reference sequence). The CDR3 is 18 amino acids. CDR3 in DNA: TGTGCCAGCCACCCGAGAGGGGGAGCGGGAGTCGTTAAGAATGAGCAGTTCTTC. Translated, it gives CASHPRGGAGVVKNEQFF.

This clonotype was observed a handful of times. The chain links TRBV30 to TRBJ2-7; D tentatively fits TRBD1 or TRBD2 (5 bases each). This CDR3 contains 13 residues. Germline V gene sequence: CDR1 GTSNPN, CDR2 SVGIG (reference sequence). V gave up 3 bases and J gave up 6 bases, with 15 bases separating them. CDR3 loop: CAWRTGPLSEQYF. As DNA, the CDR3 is TGTGCCTGGAGAACGGGACCACTAAGCGAGCAGTACTTC.

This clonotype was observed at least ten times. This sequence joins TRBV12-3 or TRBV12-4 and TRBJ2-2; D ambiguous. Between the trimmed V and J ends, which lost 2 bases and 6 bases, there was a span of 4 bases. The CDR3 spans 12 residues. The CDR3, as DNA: TGTGCCAGCAGTTTATCGTCCGGGGAGCTGTTTTTT. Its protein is CASSLSSGELFF.

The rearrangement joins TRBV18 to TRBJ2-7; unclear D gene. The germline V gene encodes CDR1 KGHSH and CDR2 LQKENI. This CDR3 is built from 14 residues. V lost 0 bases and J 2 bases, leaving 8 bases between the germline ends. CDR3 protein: CASSPPWGTYEQYF. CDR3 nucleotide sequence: TGTGCCAGCTCACCACCCTGGGGAACCTACGAGCAGTACTTC.

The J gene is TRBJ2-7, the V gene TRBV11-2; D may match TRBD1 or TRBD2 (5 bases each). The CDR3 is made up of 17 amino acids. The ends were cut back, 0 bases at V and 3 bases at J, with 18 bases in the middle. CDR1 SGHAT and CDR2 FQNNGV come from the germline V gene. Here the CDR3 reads CASSLERKRAGHYEQYF. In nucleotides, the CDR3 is TGTGCCAGCAGCTTAGAAAGGAAGAGGGCAGGGCACTACGAGCAGTACTTC.

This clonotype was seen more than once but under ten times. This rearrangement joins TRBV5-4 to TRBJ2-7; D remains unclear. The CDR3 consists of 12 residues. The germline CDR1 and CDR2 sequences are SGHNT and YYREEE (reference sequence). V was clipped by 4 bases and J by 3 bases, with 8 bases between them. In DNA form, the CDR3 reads TGTGCCAGCAGCATTCCTAGCTACGAGCAGTACTTC. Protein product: CASSIPSYEQYF.

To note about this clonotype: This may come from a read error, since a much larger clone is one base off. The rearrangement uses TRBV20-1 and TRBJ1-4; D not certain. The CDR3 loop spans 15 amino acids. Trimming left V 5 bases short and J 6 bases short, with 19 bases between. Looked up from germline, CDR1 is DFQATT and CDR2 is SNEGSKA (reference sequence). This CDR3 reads CSAPEGRSLDEKLFF. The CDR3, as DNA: TGCAGTGCTCCAGAGGGCCGGTCCTTAGATGAAAAACTGTTTTTT.

CDR3: CASRHRGRGATETQYF. The CDR3 bases are TGTGCCAGCAGACACAGGGGCCGCGGTGCGACGGAGACCCAGTACTTC. The chain has TRBV7-2 and TRBJ2-5; 7 bases agree with TRBD1. V dropped 6 bases and J dropped 5; count of bases not matched to a gene: 15. The CDR3 consists of 16 residues. Germline V gene lookup returns CDR1 SGHTA and CDR2 FQGNSA.

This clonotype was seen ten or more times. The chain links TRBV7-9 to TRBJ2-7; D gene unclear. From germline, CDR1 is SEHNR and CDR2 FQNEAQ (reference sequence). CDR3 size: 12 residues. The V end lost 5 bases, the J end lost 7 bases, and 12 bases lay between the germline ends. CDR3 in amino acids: CASSKRQGEQYF. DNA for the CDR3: TGTGCCAGCAGCAAACGACAAGGGGAGCAGTACTTC.

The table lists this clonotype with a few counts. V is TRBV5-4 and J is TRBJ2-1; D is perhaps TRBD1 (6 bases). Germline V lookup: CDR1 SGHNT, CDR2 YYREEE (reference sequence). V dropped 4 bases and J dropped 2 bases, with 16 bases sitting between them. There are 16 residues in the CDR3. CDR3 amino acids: CASSTLTGKTYNEQFF. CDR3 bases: TGTGCCAGCAGCACATTGACAGGAAAGACCTACAATGAGCAGTTCTTC.

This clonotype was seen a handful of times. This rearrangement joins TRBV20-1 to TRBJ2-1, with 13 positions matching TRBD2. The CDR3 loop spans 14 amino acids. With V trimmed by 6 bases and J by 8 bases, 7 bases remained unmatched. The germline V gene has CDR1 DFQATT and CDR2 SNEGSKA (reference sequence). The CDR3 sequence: CSAQGLAGPHEQFF. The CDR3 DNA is TGCAGTGCACAGGGACTAGCGGGACCCCATGAGCAGTTCTTC.

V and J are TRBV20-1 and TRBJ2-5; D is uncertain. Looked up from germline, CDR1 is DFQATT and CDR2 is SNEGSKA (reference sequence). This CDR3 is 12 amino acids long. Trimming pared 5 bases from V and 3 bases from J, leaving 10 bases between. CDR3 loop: CSAPHGKETQYF. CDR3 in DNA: TGCAGTGCTCCCCATGGAAAAGAGACCCAGTACTTC.

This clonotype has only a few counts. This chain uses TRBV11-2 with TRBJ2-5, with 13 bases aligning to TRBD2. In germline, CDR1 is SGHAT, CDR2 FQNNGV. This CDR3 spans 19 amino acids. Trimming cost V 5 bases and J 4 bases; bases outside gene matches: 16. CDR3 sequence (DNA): TGTGCCAGCAGCCACCCCTCCTGGACTAGCGGGAGAAATTTAGAGACCCAGTACTTC. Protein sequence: CASSHPSWTSGRNLETQYF.

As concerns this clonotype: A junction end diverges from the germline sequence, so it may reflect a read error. CDR3 protein: CASTSGGFKNIKYF. The DNA for the CDR3 is TGTGCCAGCACCTCCGGGGGATTCAAAAACATTAAGTACTTC. V is TRBV6-2 or TRBV6-3 and J is TRBJ2-4, with a possible D match to TRBD2 (6 bases). The CDR3 is made up of 14 amino acids. Looked up from germline, CDR1 is MNHEY and CDR2 is SVGEGT.

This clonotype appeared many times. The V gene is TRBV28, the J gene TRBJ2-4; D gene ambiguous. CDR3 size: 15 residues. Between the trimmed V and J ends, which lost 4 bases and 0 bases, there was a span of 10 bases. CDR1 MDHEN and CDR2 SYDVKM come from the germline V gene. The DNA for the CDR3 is TGTGCCAGCAGTTCACCTAGATTAGCCAAAAACATTCAGTACTTC. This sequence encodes CASSSPRLAKNIQYF.

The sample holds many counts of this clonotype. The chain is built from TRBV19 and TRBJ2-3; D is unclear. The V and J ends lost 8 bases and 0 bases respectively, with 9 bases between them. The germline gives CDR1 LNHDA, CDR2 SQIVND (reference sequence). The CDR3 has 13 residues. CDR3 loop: CASRRSSTDTQYF. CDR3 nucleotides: TGTGCCAGTCGGCGAAGTAGCACAGATACGCAGTATTTT.